The source of this TCR beta chain is a study of cytomegalovirus exposure and HLA in healthy donors. Whole-study findings and limits: Excluded: some indistinguishable V segments such as TRBV6-2 and TRBV6-3.

Deletions cut 3 bases from V and 10 bases from J, with 23 bases between. Germline V gene lookup returns CDR1 SGHNT and CDR2 YYREEE (reference sequence). The CDR3 has 17 amino acids. The PCR had 60 Vbeta and 13 Jbeta primers. TCRdb keeps only in-frame clones here, not all; method: immunoSEQ multiplex PCR. The table shows roughly 100,000 clones, with 76% occurring only once. Comment on this clone: What it binds is not known.

The V gene is TRBV5-4, the J gene TRBJ1-6; no definite D call. The sequence was collected from a woman between 18 and 29 years old in good health and CMV-seropositive. Material: PBMCs. CDR3 sequence reads: CASSSGGGSDSRSPLHF. DNA of the CDR3: TGTGCCAGCAGCTCGGGAGGCGGCAGTGATTCGAGGTCACCCCTCCACTTT.